The TCR beta chain described here comes from a study of shared clonotypes between healthy human individuals. Overall study results and limits: Represented genetic and exposure-history diversity was restricted by having few donors.

This clone was counted once. Its antigen remains unknown. V was shortened by 5 bases and J by 7 bases, with 24 bases between the two germline ends. CDR1 and CDR2 (germline): MNHEY, SMNVEV (reference sequence). The CDR3 has 17 residues. TCRdb's table, derived via immunoSEQ multiplex PCR, lists solely in-frame clones and lacks some. The sample carries hundreds of thousands of clones, 90% to 96% recorded once. The sequence derives from a woman in her thirties in good health. Sequencing was carried out using naive CD4+ T cells sorted from blood. Subset: CD45RA+ positively selected. This chain uses TRBV27 with TRBJ2-1; a possible D gene is TRBD1 (6 bases). The CDR3 region has the DNA TGTGCCAGCAGTCCGACCCAACAGGGTGTGTGGAAGAATGAGCAGTTCTTC. This encodes CASSPTQQGVWKNEQFF.